This TCR beta chain was found in a study of T-cell memory formation after mild COVID-19. As for the study in general: TCR clusters largely stayed donor specific.

Via MiXCR, TCRdb re-called the 5' RACE reads, giving one row per CDR3 protein. The profile shows roughly 600,000 distinct CDR3 sequences, over 15% of them singletons. J was trimmed by 11 bases and V by 3 bases; bases with no gene match: 5. This CDR3 comprises 14 residues. Germline CDR1 is SGHRS and CDR2 is YFSETQ. This chain joins TRBV5-1 and TRBJ2-3, with TRBD2 identical over 14 bases. The sequenced material came from PBMCs or a T cell subset sorted from them (not recorded which). This receptor was taken from an adult woman who had mild COVID-19 (a few samples of this study predate the infection). Cell type and time point are not known. The CDR3 bases are TGCGCCAGCAGCTCCGGGACTAGCGGGGGAATGCAGTATTTT. Encoded protein: CASSSGTSGGMQYF.